This passage covers 26 T cell receptor beta chains from one sample sequenced in a study of blood T cell repertoires in COVID-19. Only in-frame clones appear in the TCRdb table, and some are missing; sequencing was by immunoSEQ multiplex PCR. The sample consists of approximately 200,000 clones, 94% of them appearing once. Sequenced material: peripheral blood. These TCRs come from a man aged 25 to 40 with COVID-19, enrolled during active disease.

The CDR3 is CASSYSQQGFGEQFF. The CDR3, as DNA: TGTGCCAGCAGTTACTCTCAACAGGGATTTGGTGAGCAGTTCTTC. This rearrangement joins TRBV6-5 to TRBJ2-1; possibly TRBD1 for D (6 bases). Looked up from germline, CDR1 is MNHEY and CDR2 is SVGAGI. The CDR3 runs to 15 residues. Trimming took off 0 bases at V and 9 bases at J, with 15 bases between the two ends.

The genes are TRBV3-1 (or the pseudogene TRBV3-2) and TRBJ1-1, with a tentative D call TRBD1 (5 bases). CDR3 length: 13 amino acids. With 2 bases removed from V and 6 bases from J, the gap between germline ends came to 10 bases. CDR1 and CDR2 from the germline V gene are LGHDT and YNNKEL (reference sequence). CDR3 sequence reads: CASSQLEGAEAFF. The CDR3, as DNA: TGTGCCAGCAGCCAACTGGAAGGGGCTGAAGCTTTCTTT.

This chain links TRBV5-1 with TRBJ2-2; 8 bases line up with TRBD1. With V trimmed by 6 bases and J by 4 bases, 8 bases remained unmatched. The CDR3 consists of 15 residues. The V gene's germline CDR1 is SGHRS and CDR2 YFSETQ. Written as DNA, the CDR3 is TGCGCCAGCAAATCGGCAGGGGGCGGCACCGGGGAGCTGTTTTTT. Its translation: CASKSAGGGTGELFF.

The V gene is TRBV19, the J gene TRBJ2-2, with D possibly matching TRBD2 (6 bases). Looked up from germline, CDR1 is LNHDA and CDR2 is SQIVND (reference sequence). Between the trimmed V and J ends, which lost 1 base and 1 base, there was a span of 10 bases. The CDR3 loop spans 16 amino acids. The CDR3, as DNA: TGTGCCAGTAGTATAGTAGGAGGGGAGAACACCGGGGAGCTGTTTTTT. It encodes CASSIVGGENTGELFF. Filled out from reference TRBV19 and TRBJ2-2, the complete variable domain reads DGGITQSPKYLFRKEGQNVTLSCEQNLNHDAMYWYRQDPGQGLRLIYYSQIVNDFQKGDIAEGYSVSREKKESFPLTVTSAQKNPTAFYLCASSIVGGENTGELFFGEGSRLTVL.

This chain connects TRBV6-4 to TRBJ2-1; TRBD2 matches 7 bases. V shed 7 bases and J 7 bases; nucleotides not matched to a gene: 13. The CDR3 loop spans 15 amino acids. Germline assignment: CDR1 MRHNA and CDR2 SNTAGT. In DNA form, the CDR3 reads TGTGCCAGCAAAGATGGGGAGGGGCCGGGTAATGAGCAGTTCTTC. It specifies CASKDGEGPGNEQFF.

This chain joins TRBV5-4 and TRBJ2-7, with 9 bases fitting TRBD1. The CDR3 sequence is 15 residues long. Germline assignment: CDR1 SGHNT and CDR2 YYREEE (reference sequence). Trimming removed 4 bases from V and 2 bases from J; junction bases left unmatched: 7. CDR3 protein: CASSLGTGRTYEQYF. CDR3 in DNA: TGTGCCAGCAGCCTGGGGACAGGGCGTACCTACGAGCAGTACTTC.

The CDR3 loop is CAQAPRYYEQYF. The CDR3 DNA reads TGTGCCCAGGCGCCCCGTTACTACGAGCAGTACTTC. The gene calls are TRBV19 and TRBJ2-7; no reliable D call. V lost 11 bases to trimming and J lost 3 bases, with 14 bases between them. CDR3 length: 12 residues. The germline gives CDR1 LNHDA, CDR2 SQIVND (reference sequence).

CDR3 protein: CASSYVAHYEQYF. The CDR3 coding sequence is TGTGCCAGCAGTTACGTAGCCCACTACGAGCAGTACTTC. The chain combines TRBV6-5 with TRBJ2-7; the D is unclear. The V end was cut by 2 bases, the J end by 3 bases, with 8 bases between. Germline loops: CDR1 MNHEY, CDR2 SVGAGI. The CDR3 runs to 13 residues.

The rearrangement uses TRBV6-5 and TRBJ1-2, with a possible D match to TRBD1 (5 bases). From germline, CDR1 is MNHEY and CDR2 SVGAGI. The CDR3 is 15 amino acids. Trimming stripped 8 bases from V and 0 bases from J, with 16 bases between. Written as DNA, the CDR3 is TGTGCCAGCGCCAAAAGTACAGGACCTAACTATGGCTACACCTTC. This gives the protein CASAKSTGPNYGYTF.

The chain couples TRBV5-6 to TRBJ2-4; the D gene is possibly TRBD1 (6 bases). CDR1 and CDR2 from the germline V gene are SGHDT and YYEEEE. This CDR3 is 14 amino acids long. Trimming took off 1 base at V and 6 bases at J, with 11 bases between the two ends. In DNA, the CDR3 is TGTGCCAGCAGCTTGTACAGGGCCGGAAACATTCAGTACTTC. Translated: CASSLYRAGNIQYF. Using reference TRBV5-6 and TRBJ2-4 for the parts outside the CDR3, the full variable domain is DAGVTQSPTHLIKTRGQQVTLRCSPKSGHDTVSWYQQALGQGPQFIFQYYEEEERQRGNFPDRFSGHQFPNYSSELNVNALLLGDSALYLCASSLYRAGNIQYFGAGTRLSVL.

The genes are TRBV6-5 and TRBJ2-7, with a weak D call TRBD1 (7 bases). This CDR3 is 14 amino acids long. Looked up from germline, CDR1 is MNHEY and CDR2 is SVGAGI. Trimming shortened V by 5 bases and J by 4 bases, and 15 bases separated the two germline ends. CDR3 nucleotide sequence: TGTGCCAGCAGTACTGGGTCAGGGGGGTACGAGCAGTACTTC. Translating it yields CASSTGSGGYEQYF.

V and J are TRBV29-1 and TRBJ1-5, with D tentatively TRBD1 (5 bases). The length of the CDR3 is 13 residues. Germline values: CDR1 SQVTM, CDR2 ANQGSEA. The V end was cut by 6 bases, the J end by 7 bases, with 16 bases between. The CDR3 DNA reads TGCAGCGTGAACCAGGGTCCCGGCCAGCCCCAGCATTTT. Its protein product is CSVNQGPGQPQHF.

CDR3 nucleotide sequence: TGTGCCAGCAGTTATAACAATGAGCAGTTCTTC. This encodes CASSYNNEQFF. This chain connects TRBV2 to TRBJ2-1; D call uncertain. The CDR3 is 11 amino acids. The V and J ends lost 5 bases and 5 bases respectively, with 4 bases between them. Germline CDR1 and CDR2: SNHLY and FYNNEI.

Here the CDR3 DNA reads TGCGCCAGCAGCCCAGGTTCGAACACCGGGGAGCTGTTTTTT. This gives the protein CASSPGSNTGELFF. V gene TRBV4-1 combines with J gene TRBJ2-2; no clear D gene. This CDR3 has 14 residues. CDR1 is MGHRA and CDR2 is YSYEKL in the germline V gene. Trimming removed 4 bases from V and 0 bases from J, with 6 bases in between.

J is TRBJ1-3 and V is TRBV4-1; TRBD1 is a possible D gene (5 bases). The V end lost 3 bases, the J end lost 0 bases, and 15 bases lay between the germline ends. The CDR3 loop spans 17 amino acids. CDR1 and CDR2 from the germline V gene are MGHRA and YSYEKL. The chain's CDR3 is CASSHPTVLHSGNTIYF. In nucleotides, the CDR3 is TGCGCCAGCAGCCACCCGACAGTTCTCCACTCTGGAAACACCATATATTTT.

V usage is TRBV6-5 and J usage is TRBJ2-3; 7 bases align to TRBD1. This CDR3 has 14 residues. CDR1 is MNHEY and CDR2 is SVGAGI in the germline V gene. V shed 6 bases, J shed 6 bases, and the junction held 9 bases outside the gene matches. CDR3 in DNA: TGTGCCAGCAGGTTCGAGGGGGCCGGGGATACGCAGTATTTT. It yields the protein CASRFEGAGDTQYF.

The chain carries TRBV9 and TRBJ2-7; 7 nucleotides align to TRBD2. V lost 0 bases and J lost 2; bases outside the gene matches: 5. This CDR3 contains 15 residues. The germline V gene encodes CDR1 SGDLS and CDR2 YYNGEE. The CDR3 nucleotides are TGTGCCAGCAGCGTAGATGGGGACTACACCTACGAGCAGTACTTC. This sequence encodes CASSVDGDYTYEQYF.

The V and J genes are TRBV19 and TRBJ2-1, with 9 bases matching TRBD2. V trimming: 6 bases; J trimming: 4 bases; junction bases outside the gene matches: 13. The CDR3 runs 17 residues. CDR1 is LNHDA, CDR2 SQIVND, per germline (reference sequence). Written as DNA, the CDR3 is TGTGCCAGTAGCGCCAACGGGGCGGGGGGGCCGTACAATGAGCAGTTCTTC. Amino acid sequence: CASSANGAGGPYNEQFF.

This clone was seen a single time. The V call is TRBV19, the J call TRBJ2-5; D possibly corresponds to TRBD2 (6 bases). The germline CDR1 and CDR2 sequences are LNHDA and SQIVND (reference sequence). V lost 3 bases and J lost 1, with 12 bases in between. This CDR3 has 15 residues. CDR3 region: CASSIPGTAQETQYF. The CDR3 DNA reads TGTGCCAGTAGTATTCCCGGGACTGCCCAAGAGACCCAGTACTTC.

This chain uses TRBV5-5 with TRBJ2-3; TRBD2 aligns across 15 bases. Germline CDR1 SGHKS, CDR2 YYEKEE (reference sequence). CDR3 size: 17 residues. V lost 4 bases and J lost 3; bases outside the gene matches: 6. CDR3 residues: CASSTGLAGGLTDTQYF. CDR3 nucleotide sequence: TGTGCCAGCAGCACCGGACTAGCGGGGGGGCTAACAGATACGCAGTATTTT.

The chain has TRBV25-1 and TRBJ2-2; tentatively, D is TRBD2 (6 bases). This CDR3 contains 15 residues. Germline-derived CDR1 and CDR2 are MGHDK and SYGVNS. The V and J ends lost 5 bases and 0 bases respectively, with 10 bases between them. The CDR3 loop reads CASSNLASNTGELFF. CDR3 DNA sequence: TGTGCCAGCAGTAACCTAGCGTCGAACACCGGGGAGCTGTTTTTT.

The chain combines TRBV9 with TRBJ1-2; 8 positions agree with TRBD1. The CDR3 runs 14 residues. CDR1 and CDR2 (germline): SGDLS, YYNGEE. The junction had 5 bases not matched to a gene; V was cut back by 0 bases and J by 7 bases. The CDR3 is CASSVDRQGTGYTF. The CDR3 nucleotides read TGTGCCAGCAGCGTAGATCGACAGGGGACTGGCTACACCTTC.

The rearrangement joins TRBV7-6 to TRBJ2-7; D possibly corresponds to TRBD1 (6 bases). CDR1 SGHVS and CDR2 FNYEAQ come from the germline V gene. CDR3 length equals 13 residues. The V and J ends lost 3 bases and 9 bases respectively, with 15 bases between them. The CDR3 loop reads CASSLQPGDPQYF. The CDR3 DNA reads TGTGCCAGCAGCTTGCAACCAGGGGACCCGCAGTACTTC. The variable domain in full, completed from reference TRBV7-6 and TRBJ2-7, reads GAGVSQSPRYKVTKRGQDVALRCDPISGHVSLYWYRQALGQGPEFLTYFNYEAQQDKSGLPNDRFSAERPEGSISTLTIQRTEQRDSAMYRCASSLQPGDPQYFGPGTRLTVT.

The V and J genes are TRBV25-1 and TRBJ1-2; 8 bases fit TRBD1. CDR1 is MGHDK and CDR2 is SYGVNS in the germline V gene. The CDR3 consists of 14 residues. V shed 6 bases, J shed 9 bases, and the junction held 12 bases outside the gene matches. This CDR3 is CASSPRQGLLRYTF. In DNA form, the CDR3 reads TGTGCCAGCAGCCCACGACAGGGGCTTTTGCGCTACACCTTC.

The chain links TRBV24-1 to TRBJ1-4; D perhaps matches TRBD1 (5 bases). Deletions cut 0 bases from V and 5 bases from J, with 21 bases between. This CDR3 is built from 19 residues. Germline loops: CDR1 KGHDR, CDR2 SFDVKD. The CDR3 loop reads CATSDLSRGIMSLNEKLFF. The CDR3 DNA reads TGTGCCACCAGTGATTTGAGTCGGGGGATAATGAGTCTCAATGAAAAACTGTTTTTT.

The chain recombines TRBV6-1 with TRBJ2-3; tentatively, D is TRBD2 (5 bases). There are 13 residues in the CDR3. Germline CDR1 is MNHNS and CDR2 is SASEGT. Trimming shortened V by 3 bases and J by 8 bases, and 12 bases separated the two germline ends. The CDR3 DNA reads as TGTGCCAGCAGTGAGGACTTGGAGTTTACGCAGTATTTT. Its translation: CASSEDLEFTQYF.